The clone carrying this T cell receptor (beta chain) has a single count. TCRdb keeps only in-frame clones here, not all; method: immunoSEQ multiplex PCR. The sample has about 53,000 clones, around 82% seen once. V was pared by 6 bases and J by 9 bases, with 8 bases of the junction left unmatched. This CDR3 contains 13 residues. Germline V gives CDR1 SNHLY, CDR2 FYNNEI. The record originates from a study of OX40 agonist ivuxolimab in advanced cancers. The cohort excluded patients with autoimmune disease history or systemic immunosuppression. On cycle 4 day 1 and cycle 7 day 1, as well as at baseline, blood was sampled.

The sample was CD4+ or CD8+ T cells sorted from blood, taken in a trial of the OX40 agonist ivuxolimab. The chain carries TRBV2 and TRBJ2-1; TRBD2 matches 7 bases. The TCR sequence derives from an adult with an advanced solid tumor such as melanoma, head and neck, liver or kidney cancer. The CDR3 DNA reads TGTGCCAGCAGCGGCGGCGGGAGTGGTGAGCAGTTCTTC. Its protein is CASSGGGSGEQFF.